Described below is a single T cell receptor (beta chain) sequence and its context. In the original processing: Researchers report that nucleated cell counts were estimated from reference gene primer amplification. Produced via immunoSEQ multiplex PCR; TCRdb's table is partial and in-frame only. V and J calls and clone size are as listed in that table; D and trimming were resolved from the DNA. The sample includes approximately 310,000 clones, around 87% of them seen just once. These data are taken from a study of blood T cell repertoires in COVID-19. About the study: Sites in the United States, Italy and Spain provided acute and convalescent COVID-19 samples. PBMCs, B-cell-depleted T cells, or T cells provided the cDNA or gDNA that made up the material.

Sequenced sample: peripheral blood. This receptor was obtained from a woman in her 50s who had recovered from COVID-19.

For the CDR3, the DNA is TGTGCCAGCAGCCCACTAGCGGGAGTAGGGGAGCAGTTCTTC. As protein: CASSPLAGVGEQFF. This sequence joins TRBV25-1 and TRBJ2-1, with TRBD2 matching 11 bases. V lost 6 bases and J lost 10; bases outside the gene matches: 8. The germline V gene has CDR1 MGHDK and CDR2 SYGVNS. The CDR3 is 14 amino acids.